The clone carrying this TCR beta chain showed up just once. This entry is derived from a study of blood T cell repertoires in COVID-19. Study as a whole: From T cells, B-cell-depleted T cells, or PBMCs came the material, which was cDNA or gDNA.

With 4 bases clipped from V and 2 bases from J, the junction kept 2 bases outside the gene matches. CDR1 and CDR2 (germline): MGHDK, SYGVNS. CDR3 length: 16 residues. Original analysis: Reference gene primers were amplified, and this amplification served to estimate nucleated cell counts. Using immunoSEQ multiplex PCR, the repertoire was profiled, and TCRdb retains in-frame clones only, with some absent. The DNA was the basis for D and trimming; V, J and clone size are from that table. Among 55,000 to 80,000 clones listed, 85% to 90% were seen once. This TCR was sampled from a woman aged 60-70 years with acute or convalescent COVID-19. The sample taken for sequencing was peripheral blood. The rearrangement uses TRBV25-1 and TRBJ2-2, with 12 bases fitting TRBD1. The CDR3 reads CASSGGQGANTGELFF. In DNA form, the CDR3 reads TGTGCCAGCAGTGGGGGACAGGGGGCTAACACCGGGGAGCTGTTTTTT.